These 30 T cell receptor beta chains were all obtained from the same sample, sequenced in a study of early T cells in non-severe SARS-CoV-2 infection. TCRdb itself ran the 5' RACE reads through MiXCR, one entry per CDR3 protein. The sample carries under 90,000 distinct CDR3 sequences, over 10% recorded once. The sample consisted of whole blood. The receptors here all came from an adult who was a healthcare worker with PCR-confirmed SARS-CoV-2 infection or an uninfected control (not recorded which).

V and J are TRBV12-3 or TRBV12-4 and TRBJ2-3; tentative D call: TRBD1 (5 bases). V was pared by 3 bases and J by 3 bases, with 16 bases between. The CDR3 extends over 16 amino acids. Here the CDR3 DNA reads TGTGCCAGCAGTTTTCTTAGGGGAAGCCGTACAGATACGCAGTATTTT. Protein: CASSFLRGSRTDTQYF.

This clonotype was counted many times. V usage is TRBV7-9 and J usage is TRBJ1-2; 8 nucleotides agree with TRBD1. The V and J ends lost 7 bases and 4 bases, in that order; junction bases with no gene match: 8. Germline values: CDR1 SEHNR, CDR2 FQNEAQ (reference sequence). CDR3 length: 14 residues. CDR3 sequence: CASTQTGVVYGYTF. CDR3 in DNA: TGTGCCAGCACCCAGACAGGGGTTGTCTATGGCTACACCTTC.

This clonotype was detected only a few times. This sequence joins TRBV3-1 and TRBJ1-2; unclear D gene. The CDR3 runs 18 residues. Germline V gives CDR1 LGHDT, CDR2 YNNKEL (reference sequence). V was clipped by 3 bases and J by 2 bases, with 22 bases between them. The CDR3 DNA reads TGTGCCAGCAGCCATCAGATTGGTGCGACAAATTTCAACTATGGCTACACCTTC. Amino acids: CASSHQIGATNFNYGYTF.

This clonotype has at least ten counts. The chain couples TRBV5-1 to TRBJ2-1; 11 bases fit TRBD2. Trimming took 2 bases from V and 2 from J; bases not matched to a gene: 3. CDR1 SGHRS and CDR2 YFSETQ come from the germline V gene. The CDR3 length is 16 residues. The chain's CDR3 is CASSFRLAGTYNEQFF. CDR3 DNA: TGCGCCAGCAGCTTTAGACTAGCGGGGACCTACAATGAGCAGTTCTTC.

This chain joins TRBV7-9 and TRBJ2-2, with D possibly matching TRBD2 (6 bases). CDR3 length: 15 amino acids. Germline-derived CDR1 and CDR2 are SEHNR and FQNEAQ (reference sequence). V was clipped by 2 bases and J by 4 bases, with 11 bases between them. CDR3 sequence: CASSLRRETTGELFF. The DNA for the CDR3 is TGTGCCAGCAGCTTAAGACGGGAGACCACCGGGGAGCTGTTTTTT.

This rearrangement joins TRBV10-2 to TRBJ1-4, with D possibly TRBD1 on 5 matching bases. The CDR3 spans 13 residues. V lost 7 bases and J lost 5, with 11 bases in between. Per the germline V gene, CDR1 is WSHSY and CDR2 is SAAADI. CDR3 loop: CASNDQGNEKLFF. DNA for the CDR3: TGCGCCAGCAACGACCAGGGAAATGAAAAACTGTTTTTT.

This clonotype was detected a few times. The rearrangement joins TRBV15 to TRBJ2-1, with 7 positions matching TRBD1. V was clipped by 0 bases and J by 8 bases; unmatched bases: 4. Per germline, CDR1 LNHNV and CDR2 YYDKDF (reference sequence). The CDR3 extends over 14 amino acids. The CDR3 sequence: CATSRDYRGHEQFF. In DNA, the CDR3 is TGTGCCACCAGCAGAGACTACAGGGGCCATGAGCAGTTCTTC.

This clonotype was seen at least ten times. The V and J genes are TRBV6-1 and TRBJ2-3; D unresolved. From germline, CDR1 is MNHNS and CDR2 SASEGT. V lost 5 bases, J lost 0 bases, and 9 bases lay in between. The CDR3 sequence is 14 residues long. The CDR3 DNA follows: TGTGCCAGCAGTATGAGCCGGAGCACAGATACGCAGTATTTT. Encoded protein: CASSMSRSTDTQYF.

This clonotype showed up just a few times. The CDR3 DNA follows: TGCAGTGCTAGGGGTAACGGGGAGACCCAGTACTTC. It is translated as CSARGNGETQYF. The chain employs TRBV20-1 and TRBJ2-5; no firm D call. Between the trimmed V and J ends, which lost 3 bases and 5 bases, there was a span of 10 bases. The CDR3 loop spans 12 amino acids. In germline, CDR1 is DFQATT, CDR2 SNEGSKA (reference sequence).

This chain connects TRBV28 to TRBJ2-3; D might be TRBD2 (5 bases). The CDR3 is made up of 13 amino acids. V lost 6 bases, J lost 8 bases, and 15 bases lay in between. Germline CDR1 MDHEN, CDR2 SYDVKM. The CDR3 bases are TGTGCCAGCAGACTACGATCGGGAAGTACGCAGTATTTT. It translates to CASRLRSGSTQYF.

The chain is built from TRBV28 and TRBJ2-3; 13 bases map to TRBD2. This CDR3 has 17 residues. J lost 4 bases, V lost 2 bases, and 6 bases had no gene match. The germline V gene encodes CDR1 MDHEN and CDR2 SYDVKM. The CDR3 nucleotides read TGTGCCAGCAGTTTAACTAGCGGGAGGGCAGGCGCAGATACGCAGTATTTT. Protein: CASSLTSGRAGADTQYF.

The table lists this clonotype with many counts. The chain carries TRBV5-5 and TRBJ1-2; the D gene is possibly TRBD1 (5 bases). Germline V gene sequence: CDR1 SGHKS, CDR2 YYEKEE (reference sequence). The CDR3 spans 13 residues. The ends were cut back, 4 bases at V and 4 bases at J, with 11 bases in the middle. The CDR3 bases are TGTGCCAGCAGCCCACGGGGGATCTATGGCTACACCTTC. This codes for CASSPRGIYGYTF.

There are a few counts of this clonotype. The chain couples TRBV12-3 or TRBV12-4 to TRBJ2-7; TRBD1 aligns across 7 bases. The CDR3 has 13 amino acids. The junction had 2 bases not matched to a gene; V was cut back by 3 bases and J by 3 bases. This chain's CDR3 is CASSFRDSYEQYF. DNA for the CDR3: TGTGCCAGCAGTTTCCGGGACAGCTACGAGCAGTACTTC.

V is TRBV6-2 or TRBV6-3 and J is TRBJ2-3; 7 nucleotides align to TRBD1. The trim removed 4 bases at V and 4 bases at J, leaving 14 bases unmatched. Looked up from germline, CDR1 is MNHEY and CDR2 is SVGEGT. CDR3 length: 17 amino acids. Here the CDR3 reads CASSFSGQRYDADTQYF. Written as DNA, the CDR3 is TGTGCCAGCAGTTTTTCGGGACAGAGGTACGACGCAGATACGCAGTATTTT.

This clonotype was seen repeatedly, ten times or more. The CDR3 region has the DNA TGTGCCAGCACCAGACAGGGGGCGGTGCAGACCCAGTACTTC. Translated, it gives CASTRQGAVQTQYF. V usage is TRBV12-3 or TRBV12-4 and J usage is TRBJ2-5; 10 bases map to TRBD1. V dropped 7 bases and J dropped 6; count of bases not matched to a gene: 8. The CDR3 runs 14 residues.

This clonotype showed up many times. This chain joins TRBV18 and TRBJ1-3; D is unclear. Trimming removed 3 bases at V and 0 bases at J, with 6 bases between. Germline-derived CDR1 and CDR2 are KGHSH and LQKENI. The CDR3 totals 14 residues. The CDR3 reads CASSPQVSGNTIYF. DNA for the CDR3: TGTGCCAGCTCACCTCAGGTCTCTGGAAACACCATATATTTT. The whole variable domain, remainder taken from reference TRBV18 and TRBJ1-3, is NAGVMQNPRHLVRRRGQEARLRCSPMKGHSHVYWYRQLPEEGLKFMVYLQKENIIDESGMPKERFSAEFPKEGPSILRIQQVVRGDSAAYFCASSPQVSGNTIYFGEGSWLTVV.

A few counts support this clonotype. The chain employs TRBV5-4 and TRBJ2-4; TRBD2 matches at 7 bases. Looked up from germline, CDR1 is SGHNT and CDR2 is YYREEE (reference sequence). There are 16 residues in the CDR3. Trimming at V came to 6 bases and at J to 0 bases, leaving 9 bases not matched to a gene. This chain's CDR3 is CASTRAGTEAKNIQYF. The CDR3 DNA reads as TGTGCCAGCACCCGAGCGGGGACCGAAGCCAAAAACATTCAGTACTTC.

As for this clonotype: A much more abundant neighbour one base away suggests this may be a read error. J is TRBJ2-7 and V is TRBV15, with no clear D. Per the germline V gene, CDR1 is LNHNV and CDR2 is YYDKDF (reference sequence). The CDR3 sequence is 14 residues long. The chain's CDR3 is CVTSRDLVAYEQYF. The CDR3 DNA is TGTGTCACCAGCAGAGATTTAGTTGCCTACGAGCAGTACTTC.

This clonotype has a handful of counts. The chain couples TRBV4-1 to TRBJ2-7; TRBD2 is a possible D gene (5 bases). The V and J ends lost 3 bases and 5 bases respectively, with 20 bases between them. This CDR3 region has 16 residues. Germline V lookup: CDR1 MGHRA, CDR2 YSYEKL. CDR3 protein: CASSQSRGLALHEQYF. CDR3 DNA sequence: TGCGCCAGCAGCCAGTCGCGTGGGCTAGCACTACACGAGCAGTACTTC.

This clonotype is large in the sample. The chain employs TRBV7-3 and TRBJ2-3; 14 bases align to TRBD2. V dropped 5 bases and J dropped 6; count of bases not matched to a gene: 4. CDR1 and CDR2 (germline): SGHTA, FQGTGA. This CDR3 has 15 residues. The CDR3 protein is CASSRLAGGQDTQYF. DNA for the CDR3: TGTGCCAGCAGCCGACTAGCGGGAGGGCAGGATACGCAGTATTTT. Full variable domain (remainder filled in from reference TRBV7-3 and TRBJ2-3): GAGVSQTPSNKVTEKGKYVELRCDPISGHTALYWYRQSLGQGPEFLIYFQGTGAADDSGLPNDRFFAVRPEGSVSTLKIQRTERGDSAVYLCASSRLAGGQDTQYFGPGTRLTVL.

In its sample, this clonotype was seen many times. As DNA, the CDR3 is TGTGCCAGCACCATCAGGCTCCCCAGGACAGGGTTGGAGACCCAGTACTTC. It is translated as CASTIRLPRTGLETQYF. The chain recombines TRBV5-6 with TRBJ2-5; 8 bases are shared with TRBD1. V lost 6 bases to trimming and J lost 5 bases; unmatched junction nucleotides: 18. CDR3 length: 17 amino acids. The germline CDR1 and CDR2 sequences are SGHDT and YYEEEE.

This clonotype was counted many times. The CDR3 sequence is CASSESGETQYF. CDR3 bases: TGTGCCAGCAGTGAATCCGGGGAGACCCAGTACTTC. J is TRBJ2-5 and V is TRBV6-1; D is unclear. The germline V gene encodes CDR1 MNHNS and CDR2 SASEGT. With 2 bases removed from V and 5 bases from J, the gap between germline ends came to 6 bases. CDR3 size: 12 residues.

At least ten counts were recorded for this clonotype. This chain joins TRBV27 and TRBJ1-6, with D unclear. Germline loops: CDR1 MNHEY, CDR2 SMNVEV (reference sequence). Trimming shortened V by 7 bases and J by 10 bases, and 14 bases separated the two germline ends. The CDR3 has 13 amino acids. Here the CDR3 reads CASKGGFLSPLHF. The CDR3 DNA reads TGTGCCAGCAAGGGAGGCTTTCTCTCACCCCTCCACTTT.

The sample holds many counts of this clonotype. The J gene is TRBJ2-7, the V gene TRBV27; D not resolved. The CDR3 contains 16 residues. The germline V and J ends were trimmed by 3 bases and 2 bases, with 17 bases remaining between them. Germline assignment: CDR1 MNHEY and CDR2 SMNVEV (reference sequence). In DNA, the CDR3 is TGTGCCAGCAGTTTGCTCCCTTACATTACCACCTACGAGCAGTACTTC. It yields the protein CASSLLPYITTYEQYF.

The genes are TRBV28 and TRBJ2-7; possibly TRBD1 for D (6 bases). Germline V lookup: CDR1 MDHEN, CDR2 SYDVKM. V lost 7 bases to trimming and J lost 3 bases, with 13 bases between them. The CDR3 is 13 residues long. In nucleotides, the CDR3 is TGTGCCAGCAATCCCGGGACAAGCTACGAGCAGTACTTC. Translating gives CASNPGTSYEQYF.

This clonotype was seen repeatedly, ten times or more. The gene calls are TRBV10-2 and TRBJ2-3; no firm D call. The germline gives CDR1 WSHSY, CDR2 SAAADI. There are 12 residues in the CDR3. V was cut by 3 bases and J by 5 bases, with 6 bases left in between. CDR3 region: CASSDFEDTQYF. The CDR3 nucleotides read TGCGCCAGCAGTGATTTTGAAGATACGCAGTATTTT.

The chain combines TRBV15 with TRBJ1-1, with a tentative D call TRBD1 (5 bases). The CDR3 sequence is 19 residues long. Germline V gene data show CDR1 as LNHNV and CDR2 as YYDKDF (reference sequence). Trimming removed 1 base from V and 0 bases from J, with 21 bases in between. CDR3 sequence reads: CATSRVFLLGLNMNTEAFF. CDR3 nucleotide sequence: TGTGCCACCAGCAGAGTGTTTTTACTGGGACTCAACATGAACACTGAAGCTTTCTTT.

This clonotype was counted many times. The rearrangement uses TRBV4-1 and TRBJ2-1; no clear D gene. V gave up 0 bases and J gave up 8 bases, with 11 bases separating them. The CDR3 extends over 14 amino acids. Per germline, CDR1 MGHRA and CDR2 YSYEKL. CDR3 residues: CASSQESVEYEQFF. DNA for the CDR3: TGCGCCAGCAGCCAAGAGTCGGTAGAATATGAGCAGTTCTTC.

In this sample, this clonotype turned up a few times. This chain uses TRBV19 with TRBJ1-4; D not resolved. Trimming removed 7 bases at V and 3 bases at J, with 18 bases between. Germline V gives CDR1 LNHDA, CDR2 SQIVND (reference sequence). This CDR3 comprises 16 residues. This chain's CDR3 is CASKMGPSRSNEKLFF. The CDR3 nucleotides are TGTGCCAGTAAAATGGGCCCATCGAGGTCTAATGAAAAACTGTTTTTT.

On this clonotype: Without the conserved terminal phenylalanine or tryptophan, this CDR3 likely stems from a read error. The V and J genes are TRBV19 and TRBJ2-2; D possibly corresponds to TRBD1 (6 bases). With 7 bases removed from V and 0 bases from J, the gap between germline ends came to 18 bases. Germline values: CDR1 LNHDA, CDR2 SQIVND (reference sequence). The CDR3 runs to 17 residues. The CDR3 region is CASKPAAGAPNTGELFI. The CDR3 nucleotides read TGTGCCAGTAAACCAGCGGCAGGGGCCCCGAACACCGGGGAGCTGTTTATT.